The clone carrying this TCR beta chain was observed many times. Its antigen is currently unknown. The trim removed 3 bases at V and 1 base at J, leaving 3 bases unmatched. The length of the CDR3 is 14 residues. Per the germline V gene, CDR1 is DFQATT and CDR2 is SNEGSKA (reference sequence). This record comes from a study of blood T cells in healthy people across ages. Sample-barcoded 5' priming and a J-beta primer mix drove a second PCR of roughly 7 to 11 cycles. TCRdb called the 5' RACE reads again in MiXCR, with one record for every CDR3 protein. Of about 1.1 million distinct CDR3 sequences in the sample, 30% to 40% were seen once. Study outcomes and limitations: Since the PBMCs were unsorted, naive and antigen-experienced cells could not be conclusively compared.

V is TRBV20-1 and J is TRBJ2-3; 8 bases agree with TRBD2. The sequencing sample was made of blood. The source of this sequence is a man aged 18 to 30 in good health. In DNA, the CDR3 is TGCAGTGCTAGGTTGACTAGCGGCACAGATACGCAGTATTTT. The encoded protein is CSARLTSGTDTQYF.